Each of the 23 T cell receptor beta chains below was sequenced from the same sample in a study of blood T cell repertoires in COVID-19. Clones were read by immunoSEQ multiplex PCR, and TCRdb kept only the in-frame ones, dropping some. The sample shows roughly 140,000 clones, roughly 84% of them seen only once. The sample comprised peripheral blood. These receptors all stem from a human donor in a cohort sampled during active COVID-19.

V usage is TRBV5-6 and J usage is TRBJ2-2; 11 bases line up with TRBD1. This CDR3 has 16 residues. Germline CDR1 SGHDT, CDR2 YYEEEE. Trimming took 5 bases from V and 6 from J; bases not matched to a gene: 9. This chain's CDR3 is CASSRRTGGLSGELFF. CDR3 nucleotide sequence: TGTGCCAGCAGTCGGCGGACAGGGGGCCTTTCCGGGGAGCTGTTTTTT. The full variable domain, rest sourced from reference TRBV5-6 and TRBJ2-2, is DAGVTQSPTHLIKTRGQQVTLRCSPKSGHDTVSWYQQALGQGPQFIFQYYEEEERQRGNFPDRFSGHQFPNYSSELNVNALLLGDSALYLCASSRRTGGLSGELFFGEGSRLTVL.

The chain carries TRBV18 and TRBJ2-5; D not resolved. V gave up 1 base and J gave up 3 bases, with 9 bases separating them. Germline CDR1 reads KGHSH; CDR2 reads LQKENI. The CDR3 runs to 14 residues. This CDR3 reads CASSPLPGEETQYF. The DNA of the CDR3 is TGTGCCAGCTCACCACTTCCAGGCGAAGAGACCCAGTACTTC.

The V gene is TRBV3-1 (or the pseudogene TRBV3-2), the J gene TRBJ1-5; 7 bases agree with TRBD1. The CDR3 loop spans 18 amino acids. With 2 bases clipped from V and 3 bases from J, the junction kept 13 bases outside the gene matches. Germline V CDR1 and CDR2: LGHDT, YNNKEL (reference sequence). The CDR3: CASSQRQGPLDDNQPQHF. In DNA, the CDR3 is TGTGCCAGCAGCCAACGACAGGGACCGCTGGACGACAATCAGCCCCAGCATTTT.

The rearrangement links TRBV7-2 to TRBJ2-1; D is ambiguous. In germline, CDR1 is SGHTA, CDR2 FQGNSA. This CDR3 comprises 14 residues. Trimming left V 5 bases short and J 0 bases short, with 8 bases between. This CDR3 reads CASSPSSSYNEQFF. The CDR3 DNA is TGTGCCAGCAGCCCCTCGAGCTCCTACAATGAGCAGTTCTTC.

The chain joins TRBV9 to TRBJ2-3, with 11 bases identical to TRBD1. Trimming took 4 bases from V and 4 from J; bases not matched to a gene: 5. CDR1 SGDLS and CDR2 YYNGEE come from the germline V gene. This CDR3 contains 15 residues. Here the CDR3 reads CASSTRDRGSDTQYF. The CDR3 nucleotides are TGTGCCAGCAGCACACGGGACAGGGGGTCAGATACGCAGTATTTT.

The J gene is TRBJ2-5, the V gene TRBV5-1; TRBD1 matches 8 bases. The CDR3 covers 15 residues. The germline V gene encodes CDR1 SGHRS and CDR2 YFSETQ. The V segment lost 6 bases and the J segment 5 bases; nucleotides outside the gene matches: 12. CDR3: CASTSLTAGGETQYF. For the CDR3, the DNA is TGCGCCAGCACTTCCCTTACGGCAGGGGGCGAGACCCAGTACTTC.

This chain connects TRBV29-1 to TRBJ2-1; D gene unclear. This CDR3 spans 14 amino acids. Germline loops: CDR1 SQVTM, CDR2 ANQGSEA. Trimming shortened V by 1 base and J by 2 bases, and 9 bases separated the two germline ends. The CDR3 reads CSVEGFRTYNEQFF. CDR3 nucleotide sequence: TGCAGCGTTGAAGGTTTTAGAACCTACAATGAGCAGTTCTTC.

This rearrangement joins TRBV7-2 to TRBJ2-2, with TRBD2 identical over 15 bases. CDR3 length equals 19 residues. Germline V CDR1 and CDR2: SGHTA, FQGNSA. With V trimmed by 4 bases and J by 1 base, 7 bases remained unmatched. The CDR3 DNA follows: TGTGCCAGCAGCTCAAGGACTAGCGGGGGGGTTCTGAACACCGGGGAGCTGTTTTTT. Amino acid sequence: CASSSRTSGGVLNTGELFF.

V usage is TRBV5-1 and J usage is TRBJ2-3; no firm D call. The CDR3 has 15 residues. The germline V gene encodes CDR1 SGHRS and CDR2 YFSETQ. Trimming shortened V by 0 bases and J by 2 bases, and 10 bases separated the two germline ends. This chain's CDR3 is CASSLATLFTDTQYF. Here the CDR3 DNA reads TGCGCCAGCAGCTTGGCAACACTATTCACAGATACGCAGTATTTT.

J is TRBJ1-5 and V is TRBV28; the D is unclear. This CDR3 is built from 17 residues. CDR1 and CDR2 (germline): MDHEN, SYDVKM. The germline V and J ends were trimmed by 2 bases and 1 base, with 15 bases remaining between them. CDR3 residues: CASSLVGGPGSNQPQHF. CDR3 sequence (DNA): TGTGCCAGCAGTTTAGTTGGAGGGCCTGGAAGCAATCAGCCCCAGCATTTT.

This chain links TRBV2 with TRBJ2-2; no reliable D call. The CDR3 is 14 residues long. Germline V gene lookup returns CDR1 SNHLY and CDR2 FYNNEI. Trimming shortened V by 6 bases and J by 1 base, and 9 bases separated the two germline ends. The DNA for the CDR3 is TGTGCCAGCAGCGGAAACAGGAACACCGGGGAGCTGTTTTTT. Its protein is CASSGNRNTGELFF.

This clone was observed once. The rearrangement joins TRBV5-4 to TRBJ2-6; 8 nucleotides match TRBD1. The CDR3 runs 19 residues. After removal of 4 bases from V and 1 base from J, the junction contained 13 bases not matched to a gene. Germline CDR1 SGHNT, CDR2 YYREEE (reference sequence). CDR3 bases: TGTGCCAGCAGCCGTCCGGTTGCAGGGGGCATTTCTGGGGCCAACGTCCTGACTTTC. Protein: CASSRPVAGGISGANVLTF.

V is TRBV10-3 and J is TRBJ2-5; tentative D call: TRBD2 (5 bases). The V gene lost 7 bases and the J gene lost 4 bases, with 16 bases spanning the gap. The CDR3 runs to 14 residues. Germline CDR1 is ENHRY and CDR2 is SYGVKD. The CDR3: CAITPGDLGETQYF. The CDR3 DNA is TGTGCCATCACTCCCGGGGATTTAGGAGAGACCCAGTACTTC.

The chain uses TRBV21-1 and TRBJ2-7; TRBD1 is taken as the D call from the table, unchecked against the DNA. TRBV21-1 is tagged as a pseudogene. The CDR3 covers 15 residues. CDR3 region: CASSKEGQEPYEQYF. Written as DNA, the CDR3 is TGTGCCAGCAGCAAAGAGGGACAGGAGCCCTACGAGCAGTACTTC.

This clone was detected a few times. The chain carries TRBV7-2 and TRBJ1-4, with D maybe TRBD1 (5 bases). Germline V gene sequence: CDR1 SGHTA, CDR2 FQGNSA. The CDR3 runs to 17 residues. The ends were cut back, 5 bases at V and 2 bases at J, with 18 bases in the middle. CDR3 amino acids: CASSLIFAGNTNEKLFF. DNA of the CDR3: TGTGCCAGCAGCCTAATCTTCGCAGGGAACACTAATGAAAAACTGTTTTTT. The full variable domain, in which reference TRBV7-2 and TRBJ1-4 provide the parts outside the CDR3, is GAGVSQSPSNKVTEKGKDVELRCDPISGHTALYWYRQSLGQGLEFLIYFQGNSAPDKSGLPSDRFSAERTGGSVSTLTIQRTQQEDSAVYLCASSLIFAGNTNEKLFFGSGTQLSVL.

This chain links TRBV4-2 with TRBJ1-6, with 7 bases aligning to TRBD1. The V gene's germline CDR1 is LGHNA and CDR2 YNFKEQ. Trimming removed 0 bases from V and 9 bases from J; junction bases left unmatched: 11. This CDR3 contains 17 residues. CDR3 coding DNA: TGTGCCAGCAGCCAAGATCAAGGGACAGTTAAGAGTTCACCCCTCCACTTT. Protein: CASSQDQGTVKSSPLHF.

In nucleotides, the CDR3 is TGTGCCAGCAGCCAAAACGCCAGGGCCAGCACTGAAGCTTTCTTT. Its translation is CASSQNARASTEAFF. V gene TRBV3-1 (or the pseudogene TRBV3-2) combines with J gene TRBJ1-1; the D gene is possibly TRBD1 (5 bases). The germline V gene encodes CDR1 LGHDT and CDR2 YNNKEL (reference sequence). This CDR3 contains 15 residues. V lost 2 bases to trimming and J lost 4 bases, with 14 bases between them.

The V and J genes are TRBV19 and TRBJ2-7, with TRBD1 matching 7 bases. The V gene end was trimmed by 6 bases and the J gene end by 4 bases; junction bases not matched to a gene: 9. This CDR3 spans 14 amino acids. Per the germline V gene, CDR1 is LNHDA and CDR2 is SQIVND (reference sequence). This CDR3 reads CASRPRGRGYEQYF. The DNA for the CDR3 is TGTGCCAGTAGACCTCGGGGCAGGGGGTACGAGCAGTACTTC.

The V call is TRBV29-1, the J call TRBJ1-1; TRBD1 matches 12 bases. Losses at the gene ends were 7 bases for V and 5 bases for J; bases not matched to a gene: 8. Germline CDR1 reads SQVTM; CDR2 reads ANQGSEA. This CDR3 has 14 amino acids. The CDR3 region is CSGGTGGEETEAFF. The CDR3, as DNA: TGCAGCGGAGGGACAGGGGGCGAGGAGACTGAAGCTTTCTTT. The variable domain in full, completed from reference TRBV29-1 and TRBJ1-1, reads SAVISQKPSRDICQRGTSLTIQCQVDSQVTMMFWYRQQPGQSLTLIATANQGSEATYESGFVIDKFPISRPNLTFSTLTVSNMSPEDSSIYLCSGGTGGEETEAFFGQGTRLTVV.

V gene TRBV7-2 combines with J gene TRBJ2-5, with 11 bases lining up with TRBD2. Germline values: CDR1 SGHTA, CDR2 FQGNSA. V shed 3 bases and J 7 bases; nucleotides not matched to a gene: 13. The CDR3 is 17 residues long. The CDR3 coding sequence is TGTGCCAGCAGCTTTACGACTAGCGGGGCGGCGGTTGGGACCCAGTACTTC. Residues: CASSFTTSGAAVGTQYF.

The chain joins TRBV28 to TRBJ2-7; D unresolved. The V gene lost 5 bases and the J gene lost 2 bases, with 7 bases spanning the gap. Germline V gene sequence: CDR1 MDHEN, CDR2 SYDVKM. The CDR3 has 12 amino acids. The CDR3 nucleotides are TGTGCCAGCAGTAGCATCCCCTACGAGCAGTACTTC. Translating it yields CASSSIPYEQYF. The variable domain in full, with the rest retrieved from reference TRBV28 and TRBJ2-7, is DVKVTQSSRYLVKRTGEKVFLECVQDMDHENMFWYRQDPGLGLRLIYFSYDVKMKEKGDIPEGYSVSREKKERFSLILESASTNQTSMYLCASSSIPYEQYFGPGTRLTVT.

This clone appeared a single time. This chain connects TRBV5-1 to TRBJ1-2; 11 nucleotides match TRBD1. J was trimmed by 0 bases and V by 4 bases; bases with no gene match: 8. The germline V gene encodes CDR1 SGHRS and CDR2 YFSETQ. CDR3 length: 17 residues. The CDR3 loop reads CASSNRTGGTANYGYTF. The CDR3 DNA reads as TGCGCCAGCAGCAATAGGACAGGGGGCACAGCTAACTATGGCTACACCTTC.

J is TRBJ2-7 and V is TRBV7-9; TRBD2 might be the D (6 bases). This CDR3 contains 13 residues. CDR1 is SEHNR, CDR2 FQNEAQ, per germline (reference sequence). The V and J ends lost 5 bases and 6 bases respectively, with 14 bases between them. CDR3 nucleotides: TGTGCCAGCAGCCCCTCTAGCGTCGGCGAGCAGTACTTC. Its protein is CASSPSSVGEQYF.